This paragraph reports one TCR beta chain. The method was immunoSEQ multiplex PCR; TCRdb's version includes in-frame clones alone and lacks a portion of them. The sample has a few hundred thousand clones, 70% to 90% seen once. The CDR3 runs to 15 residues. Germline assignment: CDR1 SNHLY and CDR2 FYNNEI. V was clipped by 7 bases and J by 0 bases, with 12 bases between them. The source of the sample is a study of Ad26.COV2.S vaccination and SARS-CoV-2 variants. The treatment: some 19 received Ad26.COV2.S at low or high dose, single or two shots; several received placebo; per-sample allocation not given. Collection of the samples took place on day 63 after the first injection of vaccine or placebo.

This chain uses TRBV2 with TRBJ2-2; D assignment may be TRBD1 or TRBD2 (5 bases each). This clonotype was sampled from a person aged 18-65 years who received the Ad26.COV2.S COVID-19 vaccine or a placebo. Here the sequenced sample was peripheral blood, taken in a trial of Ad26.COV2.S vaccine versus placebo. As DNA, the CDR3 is TGTGCCAGCAAGAATCAGGGACCGAACACCGGGGAGCTGTTTTTT. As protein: CASKNQGPNTGELFF.